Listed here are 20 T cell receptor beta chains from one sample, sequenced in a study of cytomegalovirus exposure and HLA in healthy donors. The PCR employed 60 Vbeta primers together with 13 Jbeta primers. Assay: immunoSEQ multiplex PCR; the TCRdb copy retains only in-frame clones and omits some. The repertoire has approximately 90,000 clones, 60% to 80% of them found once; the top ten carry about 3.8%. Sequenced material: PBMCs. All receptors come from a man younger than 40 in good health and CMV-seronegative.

This CDR3 reads CASRDGTATYEQYF. In DNA form, the CDR3 reads TGTGCCAGCAGAGACGGGACAGCTACCTACGAGCAGTACTTC. The chain recombines TRBV6-1 with TRBJ2-7, with TRBD1 matching over 7 bases. CDR3 size: 14 residues. The J segment lost 2 bases and the V segment lost 6 bases, leaving 7 bases of the junction unmatched. The V gene's germline CDR1 is MNHNS and CDR2 SASEGT.

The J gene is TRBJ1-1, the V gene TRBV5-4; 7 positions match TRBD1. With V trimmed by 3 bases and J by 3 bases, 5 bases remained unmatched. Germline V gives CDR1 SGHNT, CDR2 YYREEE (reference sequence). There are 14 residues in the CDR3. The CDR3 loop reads CASSSLTGDTEAFF. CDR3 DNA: TGTGCCAGCAGCTCCCTTACAGGGGACACTGAAGCTTTCTTT.

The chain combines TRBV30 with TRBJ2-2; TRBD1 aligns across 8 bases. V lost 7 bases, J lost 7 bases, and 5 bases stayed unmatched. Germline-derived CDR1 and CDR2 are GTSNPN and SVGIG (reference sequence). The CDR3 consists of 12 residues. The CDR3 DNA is TGTGCCTCAGGACAGGGTGGCGGGGAGCTGTTTTTT. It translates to CASGQGGGELFF. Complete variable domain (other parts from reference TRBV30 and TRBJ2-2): SQTIHQWPATLVQPVGSPLSLECTVEGTSNPNLYWYRQAAGRGLQLLFYSVGIGQISSEVPQNLSASRPQDRQFILSSKKLLLSDSGFYLCASGQGGGELFFGEGSRLTVL.

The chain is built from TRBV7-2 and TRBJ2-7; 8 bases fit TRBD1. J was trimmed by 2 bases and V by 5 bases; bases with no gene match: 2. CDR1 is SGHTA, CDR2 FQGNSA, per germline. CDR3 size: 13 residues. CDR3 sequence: CASSTGGPYEQYF. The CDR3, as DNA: TGTGCCAGCAGCACAGGGGGTCCCTACGAGCAGTACTTC.

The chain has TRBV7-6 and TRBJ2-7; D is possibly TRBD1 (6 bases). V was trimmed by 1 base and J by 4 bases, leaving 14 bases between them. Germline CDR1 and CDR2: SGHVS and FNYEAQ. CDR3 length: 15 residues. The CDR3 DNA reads TGTGCCAGCAGCTTAGTCCCGGGACAAGGGTACGAGCAGTACTTC. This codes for CASSLVPGQGYEQYF.

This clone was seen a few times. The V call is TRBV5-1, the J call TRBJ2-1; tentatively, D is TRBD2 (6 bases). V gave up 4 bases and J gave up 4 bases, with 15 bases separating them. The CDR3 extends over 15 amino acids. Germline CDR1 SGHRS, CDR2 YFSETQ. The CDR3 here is CASSDYGGDYNEQFF. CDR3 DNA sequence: TGCGCCAGCAGCGATTACGGGGGAGATTACAATGAGCAGTTCTTC.

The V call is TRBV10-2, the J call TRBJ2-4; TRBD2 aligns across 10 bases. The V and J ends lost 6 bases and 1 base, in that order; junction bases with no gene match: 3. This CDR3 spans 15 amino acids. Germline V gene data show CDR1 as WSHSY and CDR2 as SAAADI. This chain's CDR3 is CASSLLAGAKNIQYF. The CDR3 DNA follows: TGCGCCAGCAGCCTACTAGCGGGGGCCAAAAACATTCAGTACTTC.

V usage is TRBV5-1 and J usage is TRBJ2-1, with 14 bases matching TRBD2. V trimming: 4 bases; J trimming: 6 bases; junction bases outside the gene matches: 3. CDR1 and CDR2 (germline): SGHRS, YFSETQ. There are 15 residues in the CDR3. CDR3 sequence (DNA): TGCGCCAGCAGCCCCGGACTAGCGGGAGGCAATGAGCAGTTCTTC. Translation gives CASSPGLAGGNEQFF.

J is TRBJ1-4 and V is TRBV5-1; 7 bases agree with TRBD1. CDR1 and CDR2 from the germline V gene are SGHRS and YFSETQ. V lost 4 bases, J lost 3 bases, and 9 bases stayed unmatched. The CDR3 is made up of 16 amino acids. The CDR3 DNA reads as TGCGCCAGCAGCCCCCCTACAGGGGCAGCTAATGAAAAACTGTTTTTT. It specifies CASSPPTGAANEKLFF.

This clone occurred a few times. The CDR3 DNA reads as TGTGCCAGCAGTTTAGAGCGAGCTTCCTACAATGAGCAGTTCTTC. Protein product: CASSLERASYNEQFF. V gene TRBV27 combines with J gene TRBJ2-1; D unclear. From germline, CDR1 is MNHEY and CDR2 SMNVEV (reference sequence). Trimming left V 2 bases short and J 1 base short, with 9 bases between. The CDR3 contains 15 residues.

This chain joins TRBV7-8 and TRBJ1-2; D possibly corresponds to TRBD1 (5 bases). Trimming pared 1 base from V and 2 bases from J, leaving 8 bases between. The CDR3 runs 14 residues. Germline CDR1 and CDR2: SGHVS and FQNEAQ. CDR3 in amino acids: CASSLVGQNYGYTF. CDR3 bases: TGTGCCAGCAGCTTAGTGGGGCAGAACTATGGCTACACCTTC.

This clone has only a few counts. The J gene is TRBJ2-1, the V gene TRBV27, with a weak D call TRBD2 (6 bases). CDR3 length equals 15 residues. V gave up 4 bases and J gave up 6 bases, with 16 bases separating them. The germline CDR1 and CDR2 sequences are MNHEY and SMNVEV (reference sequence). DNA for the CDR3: TGTGCCAGCAGTTCACTTCCGAGACTAGTCAATGAGCAGTTCTTC. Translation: CASSSLPRLVNEQFF.

CDR3 in DNA: TGTGCCAGCAGTTTAGCCGGGACAGGGGGCGCAGTAAACTATGGCTACACCTTC. This gives the protein CASSLAGTGGAVNYGYTF. This chain joins TRBV28 and TRBJ1-2; 12 bases are shared with TRBD1. Germline V lookup: CDR1 MDHEN, CDR2 SYDVKM. The CDR3 spans 18 residues. V lost 2 bases to trimming and J lost 2 bases; unmatched junction nucleotides: 9.

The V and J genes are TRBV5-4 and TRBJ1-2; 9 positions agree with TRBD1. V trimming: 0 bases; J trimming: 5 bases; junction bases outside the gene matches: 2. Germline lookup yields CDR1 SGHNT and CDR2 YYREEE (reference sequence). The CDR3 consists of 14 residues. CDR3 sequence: CASSLDRGQYGYTF. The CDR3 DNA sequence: TGTGCCAGCAGCTTGGACAGGGGGCAGTATGGCTACACCTTC. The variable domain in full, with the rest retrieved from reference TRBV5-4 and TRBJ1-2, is ETGVTQSPTHLIKTRGQQVTLRCSSQSGHNTVSWYQQALGQGPQFIFQYYREEENGRGNFPPRFSGLQFPNYSSELNVNALELDDSALYLCASSLDRGQYGYTFGSGTRLTVV.

The CDR3 is CASSLGAGENIQYF. The CDR3 bases are TGTGCCAGCAGCTTGGGGGCAGGCGAAAACATTCAGTACTTC. The chain employs TRBV5-6 and TRBJ2-4; D is ambiguous. Trimming pared 0 bases from V and 5 bases from J, leaving 9 bases between. The CDR3 spans 14 residues. The V gene's germline CDR1 is SGHDT and CDR2 YYEEEE.

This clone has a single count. This CDR3 reads CASSSTLAGRTDTQYF. Here the CDR3 DNA reads TGTGCCAGCAGCTCCACCCTAGCGGGTCGCACAGATACGCAGTATTTT. V is TRBV5-4 and J is TRBJ2-3; 8 nucleotides align to TRBD2. V was pared by 3 bases and J by 1 base, with 7 bases of the junction left unmatched. The CDR3 sequence is 16 residues long. The V gene's germline CDR1 is SGHNT and CDR2 YYREEE (reference sequence).

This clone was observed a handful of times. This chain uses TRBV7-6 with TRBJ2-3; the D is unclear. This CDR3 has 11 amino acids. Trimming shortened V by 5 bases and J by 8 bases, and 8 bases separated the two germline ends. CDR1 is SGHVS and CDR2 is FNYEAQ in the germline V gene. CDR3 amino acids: CASSPGGTQYF. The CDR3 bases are TGTGCCAGCAGCCCCGGTGGTACGCAGTATTTT. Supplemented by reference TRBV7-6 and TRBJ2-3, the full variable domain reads GAGVSQSPRYKVTKRGQDVALRCDPISGHVSLYWYRQALGQGPEFLTYFNYEAQQDKSGLPNDRFSAERPEGSISTLTIQRTEQRDSAMYRCASSPGGTQYFGPGTRLTVL.

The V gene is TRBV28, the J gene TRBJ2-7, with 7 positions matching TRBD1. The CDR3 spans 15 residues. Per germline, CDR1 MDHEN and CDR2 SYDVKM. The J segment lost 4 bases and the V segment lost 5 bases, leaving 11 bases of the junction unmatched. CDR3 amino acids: CASSDPDRAGYEQYF. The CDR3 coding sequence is TGTGCCAGCAGTGACCCCGACAGGGCCGGGTACGAGCAGTACTTC.

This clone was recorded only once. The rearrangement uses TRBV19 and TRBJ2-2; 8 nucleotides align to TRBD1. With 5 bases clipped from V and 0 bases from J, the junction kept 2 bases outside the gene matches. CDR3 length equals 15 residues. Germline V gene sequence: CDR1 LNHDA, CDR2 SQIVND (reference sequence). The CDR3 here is CASSLGQANTGELFF. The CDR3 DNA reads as TGTGCCAGTAGTCTGGGACAGGCGAACACCGGGGAGCTGTTTTTT.

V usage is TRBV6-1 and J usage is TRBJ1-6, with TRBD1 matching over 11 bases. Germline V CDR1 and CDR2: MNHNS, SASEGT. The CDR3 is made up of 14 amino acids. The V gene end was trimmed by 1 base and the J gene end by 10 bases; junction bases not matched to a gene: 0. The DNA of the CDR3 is TGTGCCAGCAGTGAAGGGACAGGGGGCTCACCCCTCCACTTT. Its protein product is CASSEGTGGSPLHF.